A single sample gave rise to the 32 T cell receptor beta chains below, sequenced in a study of blood T cell repertoires in COVID-19. Method: immunoSEQ multiplex PCR; TCRdb's copy keeps in-frame clones and lacks some. The sample has roughly 260,000 clones, around 85% seen once. The source material was PBMCs or T cells enriched from blood (not recorded which). Receptor source: a woman aged 45-60 years who had recovered from COVID-19.

This clone was picked up a small number of times. The rearrangement links TRBV27 to TRBJ2-7, with D perhaps being TRBD1 or TRBD2 (5 bases each). V was clipped by 10 bases and J by 0 bases, with 10 bases between them. Per the germline V gene, CDR1 is MNHEY and CDR2 is SMNVEV (reference sequence). The CDR3 has 12 amino acids. The DNA of the CDR3 is TGTGCCATCAGAGGGGCCTCCTACGAGCAGTACTTC. It is translated as CAIRGASYEQYF.

The chain uses TRBV28 and TRBJ1-2, with 7 bases matching TRBD1. V was clipped by 3 bases and J by 4 bases; unmatched bases: 5. The CDR3 is made up of 14 amino acids. CDR1 is MDHEN and CDR2 is SYDVKM in the germline V gene. Here the CDR3 reads CASSFVQGVYGYTF. The CDR3 DNA is TGTGCCAGCAGTTTCGTGCAGGGGGTCTATGGCTACACCTTC.

This sequence joins TRBV10-3 and TRBJ1-2, with D unresolved. This CDR3 contains 12 residues. Trimming removed 11 bases from V and 3 bases from J, with 13 bases in between. Per germline, CDR1 ENHRY and CDR2 SYGVKD. The DNA for the CDR3 is TGTGCCGCCGGACTTACGGACTATGGCTACACCTTC. Its protein is CAAGLTDYGYTF.

This chain links TRBV28 with TRBJ2-1, with 7 bases matching TRBD2. CDR1 is MDHEN and CDR2 is SYDVKM in the germline V gene. Unmatched junction bases numbered 9, after V lost 7 bases and J lost 6 bases. The CDR3 length is 14 residues. The DNA of the CDR3 is TGTGCCAGCAATAGACTAGCTCGGGTCAATGAGCAGTTCTTC. It specifies CASNRLARVNEQFF.

CDR3 region: CASSQGTGELFF. The CDR3 nucleotides are TGTGCCAGCAGCCAGGGGACCGGGGAGCTGTTTTTT. The chain recombines TRBV28 with TRBJ2-2; D might be TRBD1 (6 bases). Deletions cut 6 bases from V and 5 bases from J, with 7 bases between. Germline CDR1 MDHEN, CDR2 SYDVKM. The CDR3 is 12 residues long.

About this clone itself: The sample holds other DNA sequences that translate to the same CDR3. The CDR3 coding sequence is TGTGCCAGCTCACCGAGTGGACAGGGGTATGGCTACACCTTC. This gives the protein CASSPSGQGYGYTF. The chain links TRBV18 to TRBJ1-2, with 9 bases identical to TRBD1. J gave up 5 bases and V 3 bases, and 4 bases lay outside the gene matches. Germline CDR1 KGHSH, CDR2 LQKENI. CDR3 size: 14 residues.

The chain has TRBV3-1 (or the pseudogene TRBV3-2) and TRBJ1-4, with D possibly matching TRBD1 (5 bases). The CDR3 is 15 amino acids. Germline assignment: CDR1 LGHDT and CDR2 YNNKEL (reference sequence). V shed 1 base and J shed 1 base, with 7 bases lying between them. In DNA form, the CDR3 reads TGTGCCAGCAGCCAAGCAGGGTTAACTAATGAAAAACTGTTTTTT. It translates to CASSQAGLTNEKLFF.

The V call is TRBV6-2 or TRBV6-3, the J call TRBJ1-1; a weak D match, TRBD1 (5 bases). Germline CDR1 and CDR2: MNHEY and SVGEGT. The CDR3 is 15 amino acids. V shed 6 bases and J shed 7 bases, with 21 bases lying between them. CDR3 DNA: TGTGCCAGCAGCGACCCATCTGGCAGGGCCCTTGAAGCTTTCTTT. Translated: CASSDPSGRALEAFF.

The chain employs TRBV28 and TRBJ2-5, with a tentative D call TRBD2 (6 bases). CDR1 and CDR2 from the germline V gene are MDHEN and SYDVKM. The CDR3 consists of 11 residues. The germline V and J ends were trimmed by 5 bases and 10 bases, with 11 bases remaining between them. Here the CDR3 DNA reads TGTGCCAGCAGTCCAGGGCGGGACCAGTACTTC. It encodes CASSPGRDQYF.

This chain connects TRBV7-8 to TRBJ2-7; TRBD2 aligns across 13 bases. The ends lost 6 bases at V and 7 bases at J; junction bases unmatched: 9. The CDR3 is 15 residues long. Germline CDR1 and CDR2: SGHVS and FQNEAQ. The CDR3 nucleotides read TGTGCCAGCAGAGGCCCCCCGGGACTAGCGGGAGAGCAGTACTTC. Translating gives CASRGPPGLAGEQYF. Full variable domain (remainder filled in from reference TRBV7-8 and TRBJ2-7): GAGVSQSPRYKVAKRGQDVALRCDPISGHVSLFWYQQALGQGPEFLTYFQNEAQLDKSGLPSDRFFAERPEGSVSTLKIQRTQQEDSAVYLCASRGPPGLAGEQYFGPGTRLTVT.

In its sample, this clone was seen a few times. The chain recombines TRBV2 with TRBJ2-2; no clear D gene. In germline, CDR1 is SNHLY, CDR2 FYNNEI. This CDR3 has 14 amino acids. V was clipped by 2 bases and J by 5 bases, with 9 bases between them. CDR3 sequence reads: CASSESQTTGELFF. CDR3 DNA: TGTGCCAGCAGTGAATCCCAAACTACCGGGGAGCTGTTTTTT.

This rearrangement joins TRBV5-5 to TRBJ2-7; D possibly corresponds to TRBD2 (5 bases). Germline assignment: CDR1 SGHKS and CDR2 YYEKEE (reference sequence). Trimming removed 0 bases from V and 7 bases from J, with 20 bases in between. The CDR3 runs 16 residues. The CDR3 here is CASSLDSGSRTREQYF. The CDR3 DNA reads as TGTGCCAGCAGCTTGGATTCGGGGTCGAGAACGAGGGAGCAGTACTTC.

The chain links TRBV5-1 to TRBJ2-7, with a weak D call TRBD1 (7 bases). V was cut by 4 bases and J by 1 base, with 15 bases left in between. Germline V gene lookup returns CDR1 SGHRS and CDR2 YFSETQ. The CDR3 loop spans 15 amino acids. The CDR3: CASSLRGQQSYEQYF. CDR3 DNA: TGCGCCAGCAGCCTGCGGGGACAGCAATCCTACGAGCAGTACTTC.

This chain connects TRBV18 to TRBJ1-4, with D hard to call. CDR1 and CDR2 (germline): KGHSH, LQKENI. The ends were cut back, 2 bases at V and 6 bases at J, with 10 bases in the middle. The CDR3 runs 14 residues. The chain's CDR3 is CASSPGGVDEKLFF. CDR3 bases: TGTGCCAGCTCACCAGGCGGGGTTGATGAAAAACTGTTTTTT.

This chain joins TRBV7-9 and TRBJ2-1; 10 nucleotides match TRBD2. The CDR3 consists of 13 residues. Looked up from germline, CDR1 is SEHNR and CDR2 is FQNEAQ (reference sequence). Germline trimming cut 5 bases from V and 7 bases from J; bases unmatched to any gene: 2. CDR3 protein: CASSPSGRNEQFF. CDR3 nucleotide sequence: TGTGCCAGCAGCCCTAGCGGGAGAAATGAGCAGTTCTTC.

The V call is TRBV6-5, the J call TRBJ2-7, with D hard to call. Germline lookup yields CDR1 MNHEY and CDR2 SVGAGI. The V end lost 6 bases, the J end lost 1 base, and 10 bases lay between the germline ends. The CDR3 has 13 amino acids. The CDR3 spells CASSRSPSYEQYF. The CDR3 DNA reads TGTGCCAGCAGCCGCAGTCCTTCCTACGAGCAGTACTTC.

This clone was seen only a few times. The rearrangement links TRBV12-3 or TRBV12-4 to TRBJ1-2, with D possibly matching TRBD1 (6 bases). V lost 6 bases and J 4 bases, leaving 12 bases between the germline ends. The CDR3 is 13 amino acids. CDR3 DNA sequence: TGTGCCAGCAGCCCGGGGGGGGCCTATGGCTACACCTTC. Translation: CASSPGGAYGYTF.

The DNA for the CDR3 is TGTGCCAGCAGTGTTGACGGGACCTACGAGCAGTACTTC. Protein sequence: CASSVDGTYEQYF. The chain employs TRBV2 and TRBJ2-7, with a possible D match to TRBD2 (5 bases). V was trimmed by 4 bases and J by 2 bases, leaving 9 bases between them. There are 13 residues in the CDR3. Germline assignment: CDR1 SNHLY and CDR2 FYNNEI. The full variable domain, in which reference TRBV2 and TRBJ2-7 provide the parts outside the CDR3, is EPEVTQTPSHQVTQMGQEVILRCVPISNHLYFYWYRQILGQKVEFLVSFYNNEISEKSEIFDDQFSVERPDGSNFTLKIRSTKLEDSAMYFCASSVDGTYEQYFGPGTRLTVT.

There are a few counts of this clone. The V and J genes are TRBV13 and TRBJ2-7, with 10 bases matching TRBD1. The CDR3 has 14 amino acids. Germline V gene data show CDR1 as PRHDT and CDR2 as FYEKMQ (reference sequence). V gave up 5 bases and J gave up 5 bases; unmatched junction bases: 6. CDR3 in DNA: TGTGCCAGCAGCCAAGGGACAGGGGCCCACGAGCAGTACTTC. It encodes CASSQGTGAHEQYF.

The chain links TRBV28 to TRBJ1-5; D gene unclear. Germline CDR1 and CDR2: MDHEN and SYDVKM. Trimming cost V 6 bases and J 4 bases, with 4 bases left between them. This CDR3 spans 11 amino acids. CDR3 in amino acids: CASSTNQPQHF. CDR3 nucleotide sequence: TGTGCCAGCAGCACTAATCAGCCCCAGCATTTT.

J is TRBJ2-1 and V is TRBV2, with 9 bases lining up with TRBD2. The V gene end was trimmed by 5 bases and the J gene end by 3 bases; junction bases not matched to a gene: 14. This CDR3 region has 18 residues. CDR1 SNHLY and CDR2 FYNNEI come from the germline V gene. The CDR3 loop reads CASSSGTSPLSDYNEQFF. The CDR3 DNA is TGTGCCAGCAGTTCCGGGACTAGCCCCCTGAGTGACTACAATGAGCAGTTCTTC.

The V and J genes are TRBV3-1 (or the pseudogene TRBV3-2) and TRBJ2-1; 15 bases agree with TRBD2. The J segment lost 7 bases and the V segment lost 2 bases, leaving 18 bases of the junction unmatched. Per germline, CDR1 LGHDT and CDR2 YNNKEL (reference sequence). The CDR3 runs 21 residues. The CDR3 loop reads CASSQTAARTSGRAGVNEQFF. The CDR3 nucleotides read TGTGCCAGCAGCCAAACCGCCGCCCGGACTAGCGGGAGGGCCGGGGTTAATGAGCAGTTCTTC.

The rearrangement links TRBV5-1 to TRBJ2-7; 12 positions match TRBD2. Losses at the gene ends were 4 bases for V and 5 bases for J; bases not matched to a gene: 4. CDR3 length: 14 amino acids. The germline V gene encodes CDR1 SGHRS and CDR2 YFSETQ. For the CDR3, the DNA is TGCGCCAGCAGCGAGACTAGCGGGAGAAACGAGCAGTACTTC. Translating gives CASSETSGRNEQYF. Based on the CDR3 plus reference TRBV5-1 and TRBJ2-7, the full variable domain is KAGVTQTPRYLIKTRGQQVTLSCSPISGHRSVSWYQQTPGQGLQFLFEYFSETQRNKGNFPGRFSGRQFSNSRSEMNVSTLELGDSALYLCASSETSGRNEQYFGPGTRLTVT.

The rearrangement joins TRBV5-4 to TRBJ2-3; 10 bases map to TRBD1. Germline assignment: CDR1 SGHNT and CDR2 YYREEE (reference sequence). J was trimmed by 5 bases and V by 3 bases; bases with no gene match: 3. This CDR3 is 14 amino acids long. CDR3 nucleotide sequence: TGTGCCAGCAGCTCCAGGACAGGGGGAGATACGCAGTATTTT. Protein sequence: CASSSRTGGDTQYF.

The chain couples TRBV3-1 (or the pseudogene TRBV3-2) to TRBJ2-3; 8 nucleotides align to TRBD1. Germline V CDR1 and CDR2: LGHDT, YNNKEL (reference sequence). CDR3 length equals 16 residues. The ends lost 2 bases at V and 4 bases at J; junction bases unmatched: 8. The CDR3 bases are TGTGCCAGCAGCCAAAACCGGGACAGGTATGCAGATACGCAGTATTTT. Amino acid sequence: CASSQNRDRYADTQYF.

This clone was recorded only once. The chain links TRBV9 to TRBJ2-5; 11 bases are a match to TRBD2. The CDR3 is made up of 15 amino acids. J gave up 4 bases and V 0 bases, and 2 bases lay outside the gene matches. Germline V gives CDR1 SGDLS, CDR2 YYNGEE. The DNA of the CDR3 is TGTGCCAGCAGCGTAGGAACTAGCGGGAGAGAGACCCAGTACTTC. This gives the protein CASSVGTSGRETQYF.

The chain employs TRBV6-5 and TRBJ2-2; no clear D gene. CDR3 length: 15 amino acids. Germline lookup yields CDR1 MNHEY and CDR2 SVGAGI. Trimming took off 6 bases at V and 7 bases at J, with 18 bases between the two ends. In DNA, the CDR3 is TGTGCCAGCAGCCTACGAAGAGAGGTCGTCGGGGAGCTGTTTTTT. Amino acid sequence: CASSLRREVVGELFF.

V is TRBV6-5 and J is TRBJ1-4, with 10 bases identical to TRBD1. The germline CDR1 and CDR2 sequences are MNHEY and SVGAGI. With V trimmed by 6 bases and J by 4 bases, 5 bases remained unmatched. The CDR3 has 15 residues. CDR3 DNA: TGTGCCAGCAGCGACAGGGGGCGCGTTAATGAAAAACTGTTTTTT. As protein: CASSDRGRVNEKLFF.

The chain carries TRBV6-5 and TRBJ1-4; no reliable D call. The germline CDR1 and CDR2 sequences are MNHEY and SVGAGI. The length of the CDR3 is 13 residues. The ends were cut back, 7 bases at V and 5 bases at J, with 11 bases in the middle. The CDR3 DNA follows: TGTGCCAGCAAAGAGTCTGTGAATGAAAAACTGTTTTTT. Translated: CASKESVNEKLFF.

The count of this clone is one. The chain links TRBV5-4 to TRBJ2-3, with D perhaps TRBD2 (5 bases). This CDR3 has 12 amino acids. Germline V gives CDR1 SGHNT, CDR2 YYREEE (reference sequence). V lost 7 bases and J lost 6, with 12 bases in between. CDR3 protein: CASQTTRDTQYF. The CDR3 DNA sequence: TGTGCCAGCCAAACAACTAGGGATACGCAGTATTTT.

The V gene is TRBV7-8, the J gene TRBJ2-7, with 11 nucleotides matching TRBD2. CDR3 size: 18 residues. CDR1 is SGHVS, CDR2 FQNEAQ, per germline. The V gene end was trimmed by 2 bases and the J gene end by 0 bases; junction bases not matched to a gene: 9. CDR3 region: CASSLQTSGGGSSYEQYF. Here the CDR3 DNA reads TGTGCCAGCAGCTTACAAACTAGCGGGGGTGGTAGCTCCTACGAGCAGTACTTC.

The rearrangement links TRBV2 to TRBJ2-5; TRBD2 matches 9 bases. This CDR3 spans 15 amino acids. V shed 3 bases, J shed 4 bases, and the junction held 6 bases outside the gene matches. CDR1 and CDR2 (germline): SNHLY, FYNNEI. This CDR3 reads CASSDWAGGGETQYF. The CDR3 DNA sequence: TGTGCCAGCAGTGATTGGGCGGGAGGGGGAGAGACCCAGTACTTC. The whole variable domain, filled in from reference TRBV2 and TRBJ2-5, reads EPEVTQTPSHQVTQMGQEVILRCVPISNHLYFYWYRQILGQKVEFLVSFYNNEISEKSEIFDDQFSVERPDGSNFTLKIRSTKLEDSAMYFCASSDWAGGGETQYFGPGTRLLVL.